This T cell receptor beta chain was documented in a study of blood T cell repertoires in COVID-19. CDR1 and CDR2 (germline): GTSNPN, SVGIG (reference sequence). Trimming stripped 0 bases from V and 2 bases from J, with 13 bases between. The CDR3 loop spans 15 amino acids. Clones were sequenced by immunoSEQ multiplex PCR, and TCRdb holds only the in-frame ones, with some missing. The sample records a few hundred thousand clones, 75% to 85% being singletons. V gene TRBV30 combines with J gene TRBJ1-2; D perhaps matches TRBD1 (5 bases). Material for sequencing was peripheral blood. The receptor's source is a woman aged 70 to 79 with COVID-19, enrolled during active disease. In DNA form, the CDR3 reads TGTGCCTGGAGTGTCACGGGGGGATCGAACTATGGCTACACCTTC. Its protein product is CAWSVTGGSNYGYTF.